A selection of T cell receptor beta chains follows, all from one sample in a study of cytomegalovirus exposure and HLA in healthy donors. Some clones are missing from TCRdb's copy, which holds only in-frame ones; the method was immunoSEQ multiplex PCR. The sample has about 130,000 clones, 80% to 90% seen once. Sequencing used PBMCs. The receptors stem from a woman aged 40 to 50 in good health and CMV-seropositive. Both conserved end residues are part of each CDR3. D genes are given only for firm matches. Size tells how often a clone was seen (once, few, many) or the class of an expanded clone, and some rows leave it out.

d_call,v_call,clone_size,j_call,cdr3_aa,cdr3_nt
.,TRBV15,.,TRBJ2-1,CATSRVLTEKIHEQFF,TGTGCCACCAGCAGAGTTCTTACCGAGAAGATCCATGAGCAGTTCTTC
.,TRBV7-9,few,TRBJ2-7,CASSPNRVAVSEQYF,TGTGCCAGCAGCCCCAACCGGGTAGCGGTTAGCGAGCAGTACTTC
TRBD2,TRBV4-2,few,TRBJ2-7,CASSQDLAGSYEQYF,TGTGCCAGCAGCCAAGATCTAGCGGGCTCCTACGAGCAGTACTTC
TRBD2,TRBV28,.,TRBJ2-7,CASRTTSGSYEQYF,TGTGCCAGCAGGACCACTAGCGGCTCCTACGAGCAGTACTTC
.,TRBV9,.,TRBJ1-1,CASSVAAWSSGTEAFF,TGTGCCAGCAGCGTAGCCGCTTGGTCATCGGGAACTGAAGCTTTCTTT
TRBD1,TRBV7-2,.,TRBJ1-2,CASSTRTGSYGYTF,TGTGCCAGCAGCACTCGGACAGGAAGTTATGGCTACACCTTC
TRBD1,TRBV13,.,TRBJ2-5,CASSGRQGASETQYF,TGTGCCAGCAGCGGAAGACAGGGGGCATCAGAGACCCAGTACTTC
.,TRBV7-9,once,TRBJ1-1,CASSLVRGRTEAFF,TGTGCCAGCAGCTTAGTTCGGGGGAGAACTGAAGCTTTCTTT
TRBD2,TRBV5-4,.,TRBJ2-5,CASSLFVGRAAETQYF,TGTGCCAGCAGCTTGTTCGTCGGGAGGGCCGCGGAGACCCAGTACTTC
.,TRBV5-1,.,TRBJ1-1,CASSKNQGFRLYTEAFF,TGCGCCAGCAGCAAGAATCAGGGATTTCGTTTGTACACTGAAGCTTTCTTT
.,TRBV7-2,once,TRBJ1-1,CASSLGQGLFMNTEAFF,TGTGCCAGCAGCTTAGGTCAGGGTTTATTCATGAACACTGAAGCTTTCTTT
TRBD2,TRBV4-2,.,TRBJ2-7,CASSPSGAGGPHEQYF,TGTGCCAGCAGCCCCTCGGGGGCGGGAGGTCCCCACGAGCAGTACTTC
.,TRBV27,.,TRBJ2-3,CASSLWGRIDTQYF,TGTGCCAGCAGTTTATGGGGGAGGATAGATACGCAGTATTTT
TRBD2,TRBV6-5,.,TRBJ2-1,CASSSTSGSDEQFF,TGTGCCAGCAGTTCAACTAGCGGGAGTGATGAGCAGTTCTTC
TRBD1,TRBV28,.,TRBJ1-5,CASSLAQGSFSQPQHF,TGTGCCAGCAGTTTGGCACAGGGGTCTTTTAGTCAGCCCCAGCATTTT
TRBD1,TRBV10-2,.,TRBJ2-1,CASRLGQSLLYNEQFF,TGCGCCAGCAGATTGGGACAGTCATTACTATACAATGAGCAGTTCTTC
.,TRBV6-1,.,TRBJ1-4,CASSERATNEKLFF,TGTGCCAGCAGTGAGCGAGCAACTAATGAAAAACTGTTTTTT
TRBD1,TRBV6-5,.,TRBJ1-2,CASVPTGGYGYTF,TGTGCCAGCGTACCGACAGGGGGCTATGGCTACACCTTC
.,TRBV10-3,.,TRBJ2-1,CAISQTNNEQFF,TGTGCCATCTCACAGACCAACAATGAGCAGTTCTTC
.,TRBV30,.,TRBJ1-5,CAWRAPGNQPQHF,TGTGCCTGGAGAGCCCCGGGCAATCAGCCCCAGCATTTT
TRBD2,TRBV27,.,TRBJ2-7,CASSFLAGGSSSYEQYF,TGTGCCAGCAGTTTTCTAGCGGGAGGGTCTAGCTCCTACGAGCAGTACTTC
.,TRBV6-5,.,TRBJ2-5,CASSYSRHQETQYF,TGTGCCAGCAGTTATAGCCGGCACCAAGAGACCCAGTACTTC
TRBD1,TRBV4-1,.,TRBJ1-1,CASSQGTGLSNTEAFF,TGCGCCAGCAGCCAAGGGACAGGGCTTAGTAACACTGAAGCTTTCTTT
.,TRBV18,.,TRBJ2-1,CASSPEGLGNNEQFF,TGTGCCAGCTCACCAGAGGGTTTAGGCAACAATGAGCAGTTCTTC
TRBD1,TRBV5-1,.,TRBJ2-7,CASSPEGDRLYEQYF,TGCGCCAGCAGCCCGGAGGGGGACAGGCTCTACGAGCAGTACTTC
.,TRBV11-3,few,TRBJ2-5,CASSLGQGARRETQYF,TGTGCCAGCAGCTTAGGTCAAGGGGCAAGGAGAGAGACCCAGTACTTC
TRBD1,TRBV19,.,TRBJ1-2,CASRPTGDGYTF,TGTGCCAGCCGACCGACAGGGGATGGCTACACCTTC
TRBD1,TRBV6-5,.,TRBJ1-2,CASSRGQEGYTF,TGTGCCAGCAGCAGGGGGCAGGAAGGCTACACCTTC
.,TRBV9,few,TRBJ2-7,CASSVGVGGAGPYEQYF,TGTGCCAGCAGCGTGGGGGTCGGGGGAGCGGGTCCCTACGAGCAGTACTTC
.,TRBV9,.,TRBJ1-1,CASSVGSYTEAFF,TGTGCCAGCAGCGTAGGCAGTTACACTGAAGCTTTCTTT
.,TRBV11-1,.,TRBJ1-2,CASSLAPYRGYTF,TGTGCCAGCAGCTTAGCCCCCTATCGGGGCTACACCTTC
.,TRBV7-7,.,TRBJ2-5,CASSLGYRDEGETQYF,TGTGCTAGCAGCTTAGGTTACAGGGATGAAGGAGAGACCCAGTACTTC
.,TRBV4-2,.,TRBJ2-7,CASSQEGHPLYEQYF,TGTGCCAGCAGCCAAGAGGGACACCCCCTGTACGAGCAGTACTTC
TRBD2,TRBV5-1,.,TRBJ2-2,CASSLVPPSGNTGELFF,TGCGCCAGCAGCTTGGTTCCGCCTAGCGGGAACACCGGGGAGCTGTTTTTT
TRBD2,TRBV5-1,few,TRBJ2-3,CASSSQPSGTDTQYF,TGCGCCAGCAGCTCCCAGCCTAGCGGAACAGATACGCAGTATTTT
.,TRBV5-6,.,TRBJ1-1,CASSFLEGQYTEAFF,TGTGCCAGCAGTTTTTTAGAGGGTCAATACACTGAAGCTTTCTTT
.,TRBV7-9,.,TRBJ1-3,CASSHSGSENTIYF,TGTGCCAGCAGCCACTCCGGGTCTGAAAACACCATATATTTT
.,TRBV18,.,TRBJ2-5,CASSPSAQGSRQETQYF,TGTGCCAGCTCACCCTCAGCCCAAGGGAGCAGGCAAGAGACCCAGTACTTC
.,TRBV6-1,.,TRBJ1-1,CASIGVGGTEAFF,TGTGCCTCGATCGGGGTTGGCGGCACTGAAGCTTTCTTT
TRBD2,TRBV28,.,TRBJ2-3,CASSTPERGTSTDTQYF,TGTGCCAGCAGTACACCAGAGCGGGGGACTAGCACAGATACGCAGTATTTT
.,TRBV7-9,.,TRBJ1-2,CASSLAGANYGYTF,TGTGCCAGCAGCTTAGCGGGAGCTAACTATGGCTACACCTTC
TRBD2,TRBV9,.,TRBJ2-5,CASSVTSGSIFQETQYF,TGTGCCAGCAGCGTAACTAGCGGGAGTATTTTCCAAGAGACCCAGTACTTC
.,TRBV28,.,TRBJ1-1,CASSYRVGSEAFF,TGTGCCAGCAGTTACAGGGTGGGGTCTGAAGCTTTCTTT
.,TRBV5-1,.,TRBJ1-3,CASSPGGGLLSGNTIYF,TGCGCCAGCAGCCCCGGGGGAGGGCTTCTCTCTGGAAACACCATATATTTT
.,TRBV7-8,.,TRBJ1-2,CASSLDRTYGYTF,TGTGCCAGCAGCTTAGACAGGACCTATGGCTACACCTTC
.,TRBV11-3,.,TRBJ2-1,CASSLEAMSYNEQFF,TGTGCCAGCAGCTTAGAAGCCATGTCCTACAATGAGCAGTTCTTC
TRBD1,TRBV7-2,.,TRBJ2-4,CASSRYRGLGNIQYF,TGTGCCAGCAGCCGTTACAGGGGTTTGGGAAACATTCAGTACTTC
.,TRBV4-1,once,TRBJ2-1,CASSQGGTAYNEQFF,TGCGCCAGCAGCCAAGGCGGGACAGCCTACAATGAGCAGTTCTTC
.,TRBV5-1,.,TRBJ1-2,CASSRPGFYGYTF,TGCGCCAGCAGCCGACCGGGATTCTATGGCTACACCTTC